These 27 T cell receptor beta chains were sequenced from one sample in a study of blood T cell repertoires in COVID-19. Clones were sequenced by immunoSEQ multiplex PCR, and TCRdb holds only the in-frame ones, with some missing. The sample carries fewer than 25,000 clones, about 91% recorded once. The sequenced sample consisted of peripheral blood. The receptors derive from a woman in her 70s with active COVID-19.

The chain employs TRBV6-5 and TRBJ2-7, with TRBD1 identical over 7 bases. J lost 2 bases, V lost 4 bases, and 11 bases had no gene match. The CDR3 is 16 residues long. Germline assignment: CDR1 MNHEY and CDR2 SVGAGI. This CDR3 reads CASSSRQGAIPYEQYF. In nucleotides, the CDR3 is TGTGCCAGCAGTTCCCGACAGGGCGCTATACCCTACGAGCAGTACTTC.

V and J are TRBV7-2 and TRBJ2-7; D is uncertain. Between the trimmed V and J ends, which lost 1 base and 0 bases, there was a span of 10 bases. The CDR3 totals 15 residues. Germline CDR1 and CDR2: SGHTA and FQGNSA. CDR3 amino acids: CASSLDRSSSYEQYF. DNA for the CDR3: TGTGCCAGCAGCTTAGATCGGTCGAGCTCCTACGAGCAGTACTTC.

In DNA form, the CDR3 reads TGTGCCAGCAGTGGGCAGGGTTATGGCTACACCTTC. Amino acid sequence: CASSGQGYGYTF. The V gene is TRBV2, the J gene TRBJ1-2, with a weak D call TRBD1 (5 bases). The CDR3 consists of 12 residues. Trimming cost V 4 bases and J 5 bases, with 8 bases left between them. Germline values: CDR1 SNHLY, CDR2 FYNNEI.

Notes on this clone: Sequence at one end of the junction differs from germline and may be a read error. This chain connects TRBV7-7 to TRBJ2-1; 11 bases line up with TRBD2. CDR3 length: 19 amino acids. The germline CDR1 and CDR2 sequences are SSHAT and FNYEAQ (reference sequence). CDR3 DNA: TGTGCTAGCAGCCCGTTAAGGGGGAGTACTAGCGGGAGTTCCAATGAGCAGTTCTTC. Amino acids: CASSPLRGSTSGSSNEQFF.

This chain joins TRBV11-2 and TRBJ2-1; 7 bases match TRBD1. The V gene's germline CDR1 is SGHAT and CDR2 FQNNGV. V was pared by 4 bases and J by 3 bases, with 9 bases of the junction left unmatched. The CDR3 length is 16 residues. The CDR3 sequence: CASSSRPRGLYNEQFF. As DNA, the CDR3 is TGTGCCAGCAGCTCCCGTCCTAGGGGGCTCTACAATGAGCAGTTCTTC.

This chain uses TRBV19 with TRBJ1-5; maybe TRBD1 (5 bases). Germline-derived CDR1 and CDR2 are LNHDA and SQIVND (reference sequence). The CDR3 has 15 residues. V was clipped by 6 bases and J by 2 bases, with 14 bases between them. The CDR3 sequence: CASRRGVQGNQPQHF. The CDR3 DNA follows: TGTGCCAGTAGACGGGGGGTACAGGGCAATCAGCCCCAGCATTTT.

As DNA, the CDR3 is TGCGCCAGCAGCTTAGACGGACTCTACAATGAGCAGTTCTTC. Translating gives CASSLDGLYNEQFF. The gene calls are TRBV5-1 and TRBJ2-1, with D maybe TRBD2 (5 bases). The germline gives CDR1 SGHRS, CDR2 YFSETQ. V shed 2 bases and J shed 3 bases, with 9 bases lying between them. The CDR3 runs to 14 residues.

This sequence joins TRBV5-1 and TRBJ2-1, with 7 bases matching TRBD1. This CDR3 region has 21 residues. Germline V gene data show CDR1 as SGHRS and CDR2 as YFSETQ. With V trimmed by 4 bases and J by 2 bases, 24 bases remained unmatched. CDR3 sequence reads: CASSRDSAFAPIGQPYNEQFF. The CDR3 DNA reads as TGCGCCAGCAGCCGGGACAGCGCATTTGCACCCATCGGACAGCCCTACAATGAGCAGTTCTTC. Full variable domain (remainder filled in from reference TRBV5-1 and TRBJ2-1): KAGVTQTPRYLIKTRGQQVTLSCSPISGHRSVSWYQQTPGQGLQFLFEYFSETQRNKGNFPGRFSGRQFSNSRSEMNVSTLELGDSALYLCASSRDSAFAPIGQPYNEQFFGPGTRLTVL.

CDR3 loop: CASTQQDSYEQYF. CDR3 bases: TGTGCCAGCACCCAGCAGGACTCCTACGAGCAGTACTTC. The chain uses TRBV12-3 or TRBV12-4 and TRBJ2-7; D not resolved. The V end lost 7 bases, the J end lost 0 bases, and 10 bases lay between the germline ends. This CDR3 is built from 13 residues.

The sample holds a few counts of this clone. The chain combines TRBV19 with TRBJ1-4; D call uncertain. V lost 4 bases, J lost 11 bases, and 14 bases lay in between. Germline CDR1 and CDR2: LNHDA and SQIVND (reference sequence). The CDR3 sequence is 13 residues long. The CDR3 DNA follows: TGTGCCAGTAGTAATGGTTTGCAGAGGAAACTGTTTTTT. This gives the protein CASSNGLQRKLFF.

A single count supports this clone. This chain connects TRBV4-1 to TRBJ2-7; a possible D gene is TRBD1 (5 bases). The ends were cut back, 1 base at V and 3 bases at J, with 13 bases in the middle. The CDR3 totals 15 residues. CDR1 and CDR2 (germline): MGHRA, YSYEKL. CDR3 sequence (DNA): TGCGCCAGCAGCCAAGGCCTGGGGCAGAGCTACGAGCAGTACTTC. The encoded protein is CASSQGLGQSYEQYF.

In its sample, this clone was seen once. The J gene is TRBJ2-7, the V gene TRBV7-8; D is possibly TRBD1 (6 bases). Trimming shortened V by 3 bases and J by 5 bases, and 17 bases separated the two germline ends. This CDR3 has 15 residues. Germline V gene sequence: CDR1 SGHVS, CDR2 FQNEAQ. The CDR3 spells CASSLVTGLGDEQYF. The DNA for the CDR3 is TGTGCCAGCAGCTTGGTGACAGGACTTGGGGACGAGCAGTACTTC. The full variable domain, in which reference TRBV7-8 and TRBJ2-7 provide the parts outside the CDR3, is GAGVSQSPRYKVAKRGQDVALRCDPISGHVSLFWYQQALGQGPEFLTYFQNEAQLDKSGLPSDRFFAERPEGSVSTLKIQRTQQEDSAVYLCASSLVTGLGDEQYFGPGTRLTVT.

This rearrangement joins TRBV7-2 to TRBJ2-7, with TRBD1 identical over 8 bases. Per germline, CDR1 SGHTA and CDR2 FQGNSA. This CDR3 has 12 amino acids. Trimming at V came to 5 bases and at J to 5 bases, leaving 2 bases not matched to a gene. In nucleotides, the CDR3 is TGTGCCAGCAGCCGGGGACAGGACGAGCAGTACTTC. It encodes CASSRGQDEQYF.

The chain carries TRBV2 and TRBJ1-1; TRBD1 is a possible D gene (5 bases). CDR3 size: 13 residues. The germline gives CDR1 SNHLY, CDR2 FYNNEI. The germline V and J ends were trimmed by 7 bases and 5 bases, with 14 bases remaining between them. CDR3 coding DNA: TGTGCCAGCATAAACGGGGGAGGTACTGAAGCTTTCTTT. Its translation: CASINGGGTEAFF.

The genes are TRBV6-5 and TRBJ1-2; D perhaps matches TRBD1 (6 bases). V was shortened by 10 bases and J by 4 bases, with 16 bases between the two germline ends. This CDR3 region has 13 residues. CDR1 MNHEY and CDR2 SVGAGI come from the germline V gene. CDR3 loop: CANRQAGGYGYTF. CDR3 coding DNA: TGTGCCAACCGACAGGCGGGCGGCTATGGCTACACCTTC.

This rearrangement joins TRBV3-1 (or the pseudogene TRBV3-2) to TRBJ1-1; TRBD1 might be the D (6 bases). The germline CDR1 and CDR2 sequences are LGHDT and YNNKEL (reference sequence). The CDR3 length is 14 residues. Trimming stripped 1 base from V and 6 bases from J, with 12 bases between. The CDR3 DNA reads TGTGCCAGCAGCCAAGGAGGGGGTCGTTCTGAAGCTTTCTTT. Protein: CASSQGGGRSEAFF.

This CDR3 reads CASSSSLPGKDTQYF. CDR3 bases: TGTGCCAGCAGTTCCTCCCTCCCGGGGAAAGATACGCAGTATTTT. This sequence joins TRBV28 and TRBJ2-3; the D gene is possibly TRBD2 (5 bases). Per the germline V gene, CDR1 is MDHEN and CDR2 is SYDVKM. This CDR3 is 15 amino acids long. Trimming left V 4 bases short and J 5 bases short, with 16 bases between.

The chain links TRBV18 to TRBJ1-3; D is undetermined. Looked up from germline, CDR1 is KGHSH and CDR2 is LQKENI. The ends were cut back, 3 bases at V and 8 bases at J, with 11 bases in the middle. This CDR3 spans 13 amino acids. In DNA, the CDR3 is TGTGCCAGCTCACCGGTTGCGGCGGACACCATATATTTT. Amino acids: CASSPVAADTIYF.

The chain couples TRBV5-1 to TRBJ2-2; 14 positions agree with TRBD2. Germline trimming cut 2 bases from V and 6 bases from J; bases unmatched to any gene: 6. The V gene's germline CDR1 is SGHRS and CDR2 YFSETQ. The CDR3 has 17 residues. The CDR3 coding sequence is TGCGCCAGCAGCTTCTCTTTGGGACTAGCGGGAGCCGGGGAGCTGTTTTTT. Its translation is CASSFSLGLAGAGELFF.

The gene calls are TRBV11-2 and TRBJ2-3, with 7 bases lining up with TRBD1. With 2 bases clipped from V and 4 bases from J, the junction kept 3 bases outside the gene matches. CDR1 and CDR2 (germline): SGHAT, FQNNGV. This CDR3 has 14 residues. CDR3 in DNA: TGTGCCAGCAGCTTATTCCAGGGGGCAGATACGCAGTATTTT. This encodes CASSLFQGADTQYF.

The chain has TRBV3-1 (or the pseudogene TRBV3-2) and TRBJ1-1; D not resolved. In germline, CDR1 is LGHDT, CDR2 YNNKEL (reference sequence). This CDR3 is 15 amino acids long. Trimming pared 1 base from V and 0 bases from J, leaving 9 bases between. The CDR3 nucleotides read TGTGCCAGCAGCCAAGCCCTACGGTTGAACACTGAAGCTTTCTTT. This sequence encodes CASSQALRLNTEAFF.

V usage is TRBV5-4 and J usage is TRBJ2-7; D is perhaps TRBD2 (6 bases). This CDR3 spans 16 amino acids. V was trimmed by 4 bases and J by 3 bases, leaving 20 bases between them. Germline-derived CDR1 and CDR2 are SGHNT and YYREEE (reference sequence). CDR3 sequence reads: CASSAPGRQAGYEQYF. CDR3 nucleotide sequence: TGTGCCAGCAGCGCCCCCGGTCGTCAAGCGGGCTACGAGCAGTACTTC.

The rearrangement uses TRBV6-5 and TRBJ2-1; 9 bases map to TRBD2. Trimming at V came to 3 bases and at J to 8 bases, leaving 5 bases not matched to a gene. CDR1 is MNHEY and CDR2 is SVGAGI in the germline V gene. The CDR3 runs 14 residues. The CDR3: CASSYEVAGDEQFF. CDR3 DNA sequence: TGTGCCAGCAGTTATGAGGTAGCGGGAGATGAGCAGTTCTTC.

The V and J genes are TRBV11-2 and TRBJ2-1; weak D call: TRBD2 (5 bases). This CDR3 is built from 15 residues. The ends were cut back, 3 bases at V and 1 base at J, with 10 bases in the middle. Per the germline V gene, CDR1 is SGHAT and CDR2 is FQNNGV. CDR3 residues: CASSLGSLSYNEQFF. CDR3 nucleotide sequence: TGTGCCAGCAGCTTGGGGAGTCTATCCTACAATGAGCAGTTCTTC.

The J gene is TRBJ2-1, the V gene TRBV20-1; D perhaps matches TRBD2 (5 bases). The V end was cut by 3 bases, the J end by 6 bases, with 12 bases between. Germline V gene data show CDR1 as DFQATT and CDR2 as SNEGSKA (reference sequence). The CDR3 totals 13 residues. CDR3 protein: CSASVGLSNEQFF. CDR3 nucleotides: TGCAGTGCTAGTGTAGGACTTAGCAATGAGCAGTTCTTC.

The V gene is TRBV5-4, the J gene TRBJ2-3, with a tentative D call TRBD1 (6 bases). The ends were cut back, 3 bases at V and 0 bases at J, with 8 bases in the middle. The germline gives CDR1 SGHNT, CDR2 YYREEE (reference sequence). The CDR3 sequence is 14 residues long. For the CDR3, the DNA is TGTGCCAGCAGCTACAGGGCCAGCACAGATACGCAGTATTTT. This translates into CASSYRASTDTQYF.

This chain links TRBV6-1 with TRBJ1-6; 8 bases are shared with TRBD1. The V gene's germline CDR1 is MNHNS and CDR2 SASEGT. Unmatched junction bases numbered 15, after V lost 2 bases and J lost 9 bases. The CDR3 contains 18 residues. Here the CDR3 DNA reads TGTGCCAGCAGTGAATATCCCCTCGGTCAGGGGGCCACTTCACCCCTCCACTTT. Residues: CASSEYPLGQGATSPLHF.